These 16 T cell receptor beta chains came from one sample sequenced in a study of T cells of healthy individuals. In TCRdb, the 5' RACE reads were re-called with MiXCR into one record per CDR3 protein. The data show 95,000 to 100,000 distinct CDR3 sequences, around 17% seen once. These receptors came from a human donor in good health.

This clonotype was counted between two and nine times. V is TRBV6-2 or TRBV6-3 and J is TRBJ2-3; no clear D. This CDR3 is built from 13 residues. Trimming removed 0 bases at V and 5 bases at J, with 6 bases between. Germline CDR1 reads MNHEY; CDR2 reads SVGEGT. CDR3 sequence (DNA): TGTGCCAGCAGTTACTCGTCCGGAGATACGCAGTATTTT. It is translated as CASSYSSGDTQYF.

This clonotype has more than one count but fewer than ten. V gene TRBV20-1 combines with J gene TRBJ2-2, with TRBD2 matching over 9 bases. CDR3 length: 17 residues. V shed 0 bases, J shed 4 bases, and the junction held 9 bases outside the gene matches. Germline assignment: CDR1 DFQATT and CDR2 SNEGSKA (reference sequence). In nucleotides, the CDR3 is TGCAGTGCTAGAGATCGGCGGCTAGCGGGAAGCACCGGGGAGCTGTTTTTT. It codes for CSARDRRLAGSTGELFF.

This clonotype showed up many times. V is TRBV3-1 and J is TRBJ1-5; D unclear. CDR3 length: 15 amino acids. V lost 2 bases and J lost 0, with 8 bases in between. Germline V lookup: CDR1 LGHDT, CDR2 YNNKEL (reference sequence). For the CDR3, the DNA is TGTGCCAGCAGCCAAAGACCGGCTAGCAATCAGCCCCAGCATTTT. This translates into CASSQRPASNQPQHF.

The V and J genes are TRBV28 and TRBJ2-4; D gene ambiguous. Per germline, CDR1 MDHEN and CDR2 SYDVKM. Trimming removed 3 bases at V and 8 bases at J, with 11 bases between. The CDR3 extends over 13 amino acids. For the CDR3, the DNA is TGTGCCAGCAGTTTTTCTCAGAGAGACATTCAGTACTTC. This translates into CASSFSQRDIQYF. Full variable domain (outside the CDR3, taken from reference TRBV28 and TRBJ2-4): DVKVTQSSRYLVKRTGEKVFLECVQDMDHENMFWYRQDPGLGLRLIYFSYDVKMKEKGDIPEGYSVSREKKERFSLILESASTNQTSMYLCASSFSQRDIQYFGAGTRLSVL.

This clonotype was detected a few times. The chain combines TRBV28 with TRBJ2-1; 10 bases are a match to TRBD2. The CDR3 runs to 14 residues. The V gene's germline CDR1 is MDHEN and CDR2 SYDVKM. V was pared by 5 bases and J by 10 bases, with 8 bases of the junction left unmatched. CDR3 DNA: TGTGCCAGCAGTCCAAGCGGGGGGGGCAGAGAGCAGTTCTTC. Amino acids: CASSPSGGGREQFF.

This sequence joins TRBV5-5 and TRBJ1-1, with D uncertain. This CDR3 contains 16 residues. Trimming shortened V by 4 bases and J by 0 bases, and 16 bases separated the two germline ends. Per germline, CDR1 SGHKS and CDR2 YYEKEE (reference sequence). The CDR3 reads CASSPNIQRMNTEAFF. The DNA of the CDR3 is TGTGCCAGCAGCCCTAATATACAGCGTATGAACACTGAAGCTTTCTTT.

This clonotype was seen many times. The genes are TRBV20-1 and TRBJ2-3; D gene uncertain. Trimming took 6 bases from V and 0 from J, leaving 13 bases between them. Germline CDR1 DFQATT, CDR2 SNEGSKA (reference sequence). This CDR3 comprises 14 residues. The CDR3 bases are TGCAGTGCGCCAGAGACCCTTAGCACAGATACGCAGTATTTT. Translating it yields CSAPETLSTDTQYF.

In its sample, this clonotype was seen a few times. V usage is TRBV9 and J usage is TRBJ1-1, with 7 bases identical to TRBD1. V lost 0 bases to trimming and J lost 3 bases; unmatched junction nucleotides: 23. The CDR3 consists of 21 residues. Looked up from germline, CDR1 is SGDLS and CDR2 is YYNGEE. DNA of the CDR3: TGTGCCAGCAGCGTAGATGGAGGGGTGCAGGGGGTATTGGGGGAGGACACTGAAGCTTTCTTT. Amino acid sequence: CASSVDGGVQGVLGEDTEAFF.

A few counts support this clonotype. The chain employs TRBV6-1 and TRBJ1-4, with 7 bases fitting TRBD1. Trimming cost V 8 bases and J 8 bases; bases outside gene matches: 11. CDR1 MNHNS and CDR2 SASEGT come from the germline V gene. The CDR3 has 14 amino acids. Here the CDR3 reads CASHVPGQKEKLFF. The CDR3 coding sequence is TGTGCCAGCCACGTTCCGGGACAGAAAGAAAAACTGTTTTTT.

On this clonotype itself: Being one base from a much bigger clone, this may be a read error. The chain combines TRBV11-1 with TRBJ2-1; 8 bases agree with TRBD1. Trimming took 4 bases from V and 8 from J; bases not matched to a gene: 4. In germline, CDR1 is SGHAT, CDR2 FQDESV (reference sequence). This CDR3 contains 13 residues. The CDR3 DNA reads TGTGCCAGCAGCTGGACAGGGAGCGATGAGCAGTTCTTC. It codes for CASSWTGSDEQFF.

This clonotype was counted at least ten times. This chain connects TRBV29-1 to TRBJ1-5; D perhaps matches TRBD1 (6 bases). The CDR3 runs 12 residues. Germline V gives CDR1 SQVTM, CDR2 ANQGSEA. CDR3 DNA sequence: TGCAGTTTTAGGCAGGGGAGTCAGCCCCAGCATTTT. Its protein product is CSFRQGSQPQHF.

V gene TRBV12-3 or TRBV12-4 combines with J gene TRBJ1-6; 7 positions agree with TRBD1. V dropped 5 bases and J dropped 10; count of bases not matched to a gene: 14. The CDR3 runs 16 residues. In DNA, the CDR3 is TGTGCCAGCAGTCCCGAAGGGGGCGGCCATAGATCACCCCTCCACTTT. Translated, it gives CASSPEGGGHRSPLHF.

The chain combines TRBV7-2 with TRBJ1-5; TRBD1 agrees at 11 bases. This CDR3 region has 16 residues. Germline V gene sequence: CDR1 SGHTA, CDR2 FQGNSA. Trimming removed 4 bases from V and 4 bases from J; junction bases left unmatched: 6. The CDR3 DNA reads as TGTGCCAGCAGCTCGAGAGGGACAGGGGGGAATCAGCCCCAGCATTTT. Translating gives CASSSRGTGGNQPQHF.

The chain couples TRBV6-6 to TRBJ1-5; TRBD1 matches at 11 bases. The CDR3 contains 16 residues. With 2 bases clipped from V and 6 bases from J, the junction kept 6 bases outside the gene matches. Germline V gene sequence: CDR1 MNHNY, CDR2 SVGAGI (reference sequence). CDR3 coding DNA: TGTGCCAGCAGTTACCCGAAGGGACAGGGGGGTCAGCCCCAGCATTTT. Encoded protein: CASSYPKGQGGQPQHF.

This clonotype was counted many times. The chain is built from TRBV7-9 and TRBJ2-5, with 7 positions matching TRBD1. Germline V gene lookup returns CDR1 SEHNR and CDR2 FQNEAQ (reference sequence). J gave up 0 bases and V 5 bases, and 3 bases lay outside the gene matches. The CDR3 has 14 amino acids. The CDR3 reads CASSRQGNQETQYF. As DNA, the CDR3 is TGTGCCAGCAGCAGACAGGGAAACCAAGAGACCCAGTACTTC.

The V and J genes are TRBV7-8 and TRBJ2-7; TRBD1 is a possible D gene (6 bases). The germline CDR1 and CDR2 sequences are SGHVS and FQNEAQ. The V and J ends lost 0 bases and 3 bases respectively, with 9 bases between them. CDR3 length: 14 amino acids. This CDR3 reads CASSLADSLYEQYF. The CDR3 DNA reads TGTGCCAGCAGCTTAGCGGACAGCCTCTACGAGCAGTACTTC.